This record looks at one T cell receptor beta chain sequence and its context. Sequencing used immunoSEQ multiplex PCR; TCRdb keeps in-frame clones, though not all of them. The data show 100,000 to 120,000 clones, roughly four fifths seen once. This entry belongs to a study of T cell responses to AZD1222 COVID-19 vaccine. Trimming took off 4 bases at V and 4 bases at J, with 19 bases between the two ends. Looked up from germline, CDR1 is GTSNPN and CDR2 is SVGIG (reference sequence). This CDR3 contains 15 residues. The V and J genes are TRBV30 and TRBJ1-2; D not certain. The receptor was derived from an adult in good health. This sample comprised peripheral blood, obtained on day 0 of AZD1222 vaccination. CDR3 protein: CAWMGGSVRRYGYTF. CDR3 nucleotide sequence: TGTGCCTGGATGGGAGGGAGTGTTCGGCGCTATGGCTACACCTTC.